This T cell receptor beta chain was observed in a study of CD8+ T cells in alopecia areata. Notes on the study in general: Expanded CD8+ clones among the top 100, as well as scalp clonality, were significantly decreased by tofacitinib.

Comment on this clone: Antigen unknown. This sample includes further DNA sequences coding for the same CDR3.

In each case, RNA was isolated and then reverse transcribed into cDNA as the sequencing template. The protocol was immunoSEQ multiplex PCR, while the TCRdb copy is restricted to in-frame clones and leaves out a portion. The data show about 190,000 clones, roughly three fifths seen once. Stated treatment: oral pan-JAK inhibitor, 5-10 mg twice daily. The TCR was taken from a human donor with alopecia areata. Here the sequenced sample was CD4+ T cells sorted from blood, taken at week 4, from a patient treated with tofacitinib.

The CDR3 loop reads CAWKGNYEQYF. Written as DNA, the CDR3 is TGTGCCTGGAAGGGGAACTACGAGCAGTACTTC. This chain links TRBV30 with TRBJ2-7; a weak D match, TRBD1 (5 bases). V was trimmed by 4 bases and J by 3 bases, leaving 7 bases between them. The CDR3 contains 11 residues. Per the germline V gene, CDR1 is GTSNPN and CDR2 is SVGIG (reference sequence).